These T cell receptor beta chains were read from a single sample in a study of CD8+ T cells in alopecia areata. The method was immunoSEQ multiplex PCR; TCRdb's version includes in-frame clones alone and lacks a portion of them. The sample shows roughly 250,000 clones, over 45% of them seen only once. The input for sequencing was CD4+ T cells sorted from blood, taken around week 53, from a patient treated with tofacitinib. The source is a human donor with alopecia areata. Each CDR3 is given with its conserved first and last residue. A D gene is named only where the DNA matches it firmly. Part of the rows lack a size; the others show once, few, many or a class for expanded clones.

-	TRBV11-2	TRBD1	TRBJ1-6	CASSLETGGITPLHF	TGTGCCAGCAGCTTAGAAACAGGGGGCATCACACCCCTCCACTTT
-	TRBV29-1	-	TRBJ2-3	CSVESGGGTDTQYF	TGCAGCGTTGAATCCGGCGGGGGCACAGATACGCAGTATTTT
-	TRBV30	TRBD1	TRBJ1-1	CAWSVQDRGIIRLDTEAFF	TGTGCCTGGAGTGTACAGGACAGGGGGATAATTCGTCTGGACACTGAAGCTTTCTTT
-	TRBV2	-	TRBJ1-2	CASTGDYGYTF	TGTGCCAGCACGGGGGACTATGGCTACACCTTC
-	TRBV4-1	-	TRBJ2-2	CASSQESGSIQGYTGELFF	TGCGCCAGCAGCCAAGAAAGCGGGTCGATTCAGGGTTATACCGGGGAGCTGTTTTTT
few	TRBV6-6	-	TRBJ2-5	CAAKGKGSETQYF	TGTGCCGCCAAGGGTAAAGGATCAGAGACCCAGTACTTC
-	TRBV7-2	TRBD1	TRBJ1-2	CASSRETGTGYGYTF	TGTGCCAGCAGCCGCGAAACCGGGACAGGCTATGGCTACACCTTC
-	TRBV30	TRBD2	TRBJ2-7	CACSGGVYEQYF	TGTGCCTGCTCCGGGGGGGTGTACGAGCAGTACTTC
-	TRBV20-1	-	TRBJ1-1	CSARANTEAFF	TGCAGTGCTAGAGCTAACACTGAAGCTTTCTTT
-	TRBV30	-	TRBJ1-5	CAWSARENQPQHF	TGTGCCTGGAGTGCCCGAGAGAATCAGCCCCAGCATTTT
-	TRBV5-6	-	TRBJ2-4	CASSSRAGANIQYF	TGTGCCAGCAGCTCCAGGGCAGGCGCAAACATTCAGTACTTC
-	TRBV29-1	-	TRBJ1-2	CSVEWGRGGYTF	TGCAGCGTTGAATGGGGGCGCGGTGGCTACACCTTC
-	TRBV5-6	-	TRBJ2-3	CASSLKLASDTQYF	TGTGCCAGCAGCTTGAAACTAGCCAGCGATACGCAGTATTTT
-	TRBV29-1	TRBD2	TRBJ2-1	CSVELAGVYNEQFF	TGCAGCGTTGAACTAGCGGGGGTTTACAATGAGCAGTTCTTC
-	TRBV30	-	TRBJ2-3	CAWSIGLGSQYF	TGTGCCTGGAGTATAGGTCTCGGGTCGCAGTATTTT
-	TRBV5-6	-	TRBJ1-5	CASSLGMGSGQPQHF	TGTGCCAGCAGCTTGGGTATGGGGTCGGGGCAGCCCCAGCATTTT
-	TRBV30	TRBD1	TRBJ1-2	CAWAFRTGTGYTF	TGTGCCTGGGCTTTTAGGACAGGGACCGGCTACACCTTC
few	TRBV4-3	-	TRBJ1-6	CASSQDRNSPLHF	TGCGCCAGCAGCCAAGATCGGAATTCACCCCTCCACTTT
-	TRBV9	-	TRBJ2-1	CASSVGLLYNEQFF	TGTGCCAGCAGCGTAGGACTACTCTACAATGAGCAGTTCTTC
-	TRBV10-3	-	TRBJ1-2	CAISEPGLYGYTF	TGTGCCATCAGTGAGCCGGGGTTGTATGGCTACACCTTC
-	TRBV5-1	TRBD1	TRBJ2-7	CASSRGTGTGEQYF	TGCGCCAGCAGCCGGGGGACAGGAACTGGCGAGCAGTACTTC
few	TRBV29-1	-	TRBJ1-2	CSVAGLNYGYTF	TGCAGCGTGGCCGGGCTTAACTATGGCTACACCTTC
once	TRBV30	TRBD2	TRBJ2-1	CAWSVRRGSNEQFF	TGTGCCTGGAGTGTACGGCGGGGGTCCAATGAGCAGTTCTTC
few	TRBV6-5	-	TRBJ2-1	CATVDPGTNEQFF	TGTGCCACCGTCGATCCGGGGACGAATGAGCAGTTCTTC
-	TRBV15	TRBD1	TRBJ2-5	CATKDRGGQETQYF	TGTGCCACCAAGGACAGGGGCGGTCAAGAGACCCAGTACTTC
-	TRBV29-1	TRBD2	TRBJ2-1	CSGVKTSGTYNEQFF	TGCAGCGGAGTTAAGACTAGCGGGACCTACAATGAGCAGTTCTTC
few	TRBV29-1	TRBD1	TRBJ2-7	CSAMRGPVYEQYF	TGCAGCGCAATGAGGGGGCCGGTCTACGAGCAGTACTTC
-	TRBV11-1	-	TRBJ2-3	CASSSRTDTDTQYF	TGTGCCAGCAGCTCTCGGACAGACACAGATACGCAGTATTTT
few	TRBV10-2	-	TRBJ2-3	CASSESTDTQYF	TGCGCCAGCAGTGAATCCACAGATACGCAGTATTTT
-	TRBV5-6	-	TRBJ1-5	CASSLGMGNQPQHF	TGTGCCAGCAGCTTGGGTATGGGCAATCAGCCCCAGCATTTT
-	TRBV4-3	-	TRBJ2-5	CASSQDRVYGGTQYF	TGCGCCAGCAGCCAAGATCGGGTCTACGGGGGGACCCAGTACTTC
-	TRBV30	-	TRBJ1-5	CAWSAWDQPQHF	TGTGCCTGGAGCGCCTGGGATCAGCCCCAGCATTTT
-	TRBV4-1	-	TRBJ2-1	CASSQRGPSFYNEQFF	TGCGCCAGCAGCCAACGGGGACCCTCTTTCTACAATGAGCAGTTCTTC